This T cell receptor beta chain originates from a study of blood T cell repertoires in COVID-19. Study overall: In each case, the material was cDNA or gDNA derived from T cells, B-cell-depleted T cells, or PBMCs.

This clone was seen a single time. CDR1 SQVTM and CDR2 ANQGSEA come from the germline V gene. CDR3 length equals 13 residues. Deletions cut 4 bases from V and 5 bases from J, with 14 bases between. Only in-frame clones appear in the TCRdb table, and some are missing; sequencing was by immunoSEQ multiplex PCR. The sample has around 160,000 clones; roughly 85% are singletons. The sequence was collected from an older woman with COVID-19, enrolled during active disease. The V call is TRBV29-1, the J call TRBJ1-1; possibly TRBD1 for D (6 bases). The specimen sequenced was peripheral blood. The DNA of the CDR3 is TGCAGCGTTGTCGGACAGATTGCAACTGAAGCTTTCTTT. Translation: CSVVGQIATEAFF.